These 16 T cell receptor beta chains came from one sample sequenced in a study of spatial heterogeneity in lung cancer. TCRdb called the 5' RACE reads again in MiXCR, with one record for every CDR3 protein. In the table there are about 94,000 distinct CDR3 sequences, roughly a fifth of which are singletons. Documented time point: blood at routine non-recurrence follow-up after resection. The specimen was PBMCs, collected at follow-up. The receptor source for this set is a male donor with early-stage non-small cell lung cancer.

This clonotype was detected a few times. This sequence joins TRBV10-2 and TRBJ2-1; TRBD1 matches 7 bases. Per germline, CDR1 WSHSY and CDR2 SAAADI. J was trimmed by 8 bases and V by 6 bases; bases with no gene match: 10. CDR3 length equals 14 residues. DNA for the CDR3: TGCGCCAGCAGCAGGGGGTCACCGCGCCATGAGCAGTTCTTC. It specifies CASSRGSPRHEQFF.

This clonotype was detected only a few times. V and J are TRBV19 and TRBJ2-2, with TRBD2 matching 10 bases. V lost 5 bases, J lost 4 bases, and 4 bases stayed unmatched. CDR3 length: 15 amino acids. Germline V gene data show CDR1 as LNHDA and CDR2 as SQIVND (reference sequence). The CDR3 region is CASSDSGRSTGELFF. CDR3 bases: TGTGCCAGTAGTGATAGCGGGAGGAGCACCGGGGAGCTGTTTTTT. Full variable domain (rest looked up from reference TRBV19 and TRBJ2-2): DGGITQSPKYLFRKEGQNVTLSCEQNLNHDAMYWYRQDPGQGLRLIYYSQIVNDFQKGDIAEGYSVSREKKESFPLTVTSAQKNPTAFYLCASSDSGRSTGELFFGEGSRLTVL.

This clonotype was recorded once. The chain employs TRBV2 and TRBJ2-7, with a tentative D call TRBD1 (5 bases). V was cut by 0 bases and J by 8 bases, with 11 bases left in between. This CDR3 comprises 13 residues. Germline CDR1 is SNHLY and CDR2 is FYNNEI. CDR3 nucleotide sequence: TGTGCCAGCAGTGAAGCTGCAGGGTTGAAGCAGTACTTC. This sequence encodes CASSEAAGLKQYF. The variable domain in full, completed from reference TRBV2 and TRBJ2-7, reads EPEVTQTPSHQVTQMGQEVILRCVPISNHLYFYWYRQILGQKVEFLVSFYNNEISEKSEIFDDQFSVERPDGSNFTLKIRSTKLEDSAMYFCASSEAAGLKQYFGPGTRLTVT.

V usage is TRBV7-3 and J usage is TRBJ2-1, with D possibly TRBD2 on 6 matching bases. Germline-derived CDR1 and CDR2 are SGHTA and FQGTGA. This CDR3 has 15 residues. V was pared by 1 base and J by 7 bases, with 14 bases between. The CDR3 sequence is CASSLMGRGRNEQFF. The CDR3 DNA reads TGTGCCAGCAGCTTAATGGGGCGGGGTAGGAATGAGCAGTTCTTC.

This clonotype was seen once. The J gene is TRBJ1-4, the V gene TRBV12-3 or TRBV12-4; no reliable D call. V gave up 8 bases and J gave up 3 bases, with 7 bases separating them. The CDR3 is 12 amino acids. As DNA, the CDR3 is TGTGCCAGCGGTAGTCCTAATGAAAAACTGTTTTTT. Residues: CASGSPNEKLFF.

CDR3 amino acids: CASSSPLSGYEQYV. CDR3 nucleotides: TGTGCCAGCAGCTCACCCCTTTCGGGTTACGAGCAGTACGTC. The chain combines TRBV7-9 with TRBJ2-7; no firm D call. The CDR3 sequence is 14 residues long. From germline, CDR1 is SEHNR and CDR2 FQNEAQ (reference sequence). Trimming took off 4 bases at V and 4 bases at J, with 14 bases between the two ends.

The chain joins TRBV7-2 to TRBJ2-5, with a tentative D call TRBD1 (6 bases). CDR1 SGHTA and CDR2 FQGNSA come from the germline V gene. With 5 bases removed from V and 5 bases from J, the gap between germline ends came to 12 bases. The CDR3 is 13 amino acids. The CDR3 protein is CASSRERGETQYF. In DNA, the CDR3 is TGTGCCAGCAGCAGAGAGAGGGGGGAGACCCAGTACTTC.

This clonotype was recorded at least ten times. This sequence joins TRBV24-1 and TRBJ1-5, with D unresolved. The CDR3 loop spans 12 amino acids. Trimming stripped 3 bases from V and 4 bases from J, with 3 bases between. CDR1 is KGHDR and CDR2 is SFDVKD in the germline V gene. The DNA of the CDR3 is TGTGCCACCAGTGATCCGAATCAGCCCCAGCATTTT. This encodes CATSDPNQPQHF.

The chain recombines TRBV13 with TRBJ2-1; the match to TRBD2 covers 16 bases. V lost 5 bases to trimming and J lost 10 bases; unmatched junction nucleotides: 8. From germline, CDR1 is PRHDT and CDR2 FYEKMQ (reference sequence). This CDR3 spans 16 amino acids. In nucleotides, the CDR3 is TGTGCCAGCAGCGGACTAACGGGACTAGCGGGAGGGGAGCAGTTCTTC. This translates into CASSGLTGLAGGEQFF.

In its sample, this clonotype was seen a few times. The chain recombines TRBV7-3 with TRBJ2-3, with a weak D call TRBD2 (6 bases). CDR3 size: 14 residues. Germline assignment: CDR1 SGHTA and CDR2 FQGTGA. With 5 bases removed from V and 6 bases from J, the gap between germline ends came to 15 bases. In DNA form, the CDR3 reads TGTGCCAGCAGCCCCCGCGGGGAGTCTGATACGCAGTATTTT. Protein product: CASSPRGESDTQYF.

This clonotype was counted a few times. This chain connects TRBV4-3 to TRBJ1-6; D is unresolved. Germline values: CDR1 LGHNA, CDR2 YSLEER. With 0 bases removed from V and 13 bases from J, the gap between germline ends came to 10 bases. The CDR3 totals 13 residues. The CDR3 loop reads CASSQEGVRPLHF. CDR3 bases: TGCGCCAGCAGCCAAGAGGGAGTGCGCCCCCTCCACTTT.

This chain connects TRBV12-3 or TRBV12-4 to TRBJ2-5; the match to TRBD2 covers 9 bases. The length of the CDR3 is 14 residues. With 5 bases clipped from V and 5 bases from J, the junction kept 6 bases outside the gene matches. CDR3 sequence reads: CASSNSGGGETQYF. CDR3 DNA: TGTGCCAGCAGTAATAGCGGGGGAGGGGAGACCCAGTACTTC.

This clonotype was seen a handful of times. J is TRBJ1-1 and V is TRBV4-3; D unresolved. V was trimmed by 4 bases and J by 5 bases, leaving 14 bases between them. The CDR3 covers 14 residues. Germline lookup yields CDR1 LGHNA and CDR2 YSLEER. CDR3: CASSLGWKSTEAFF. As DNA, the CDR3 is TGCGCCAGCAGCCTAGGATGGAAAAGTACTGAAGCTTTCTTT.

This sequence joins TRBV19 and TRBJ2-1; D is undetermined. CDR3 size: 16 residues. Trimming pared 3 bases from V and 0 bases from J, leaving 12 bases between. Germline V gene lookup returns CDR1 LNHDA and CDR2 SQIVND (reference sequence). The CDR3 spells CASSIRRSRSYNEQFF. The CDR3 DNA reads as TGTGCCAGTAGTATTAGGCGGAGCCGCTCCTACAATGAGCAGTTCTTC.

This clonotype showed up just a few times. The chain links TRBV18 to TRBJ2-7; tentatively, D is TRBD1 (6 bases). Trimming cost V 2 bases and J 0 bases, with 11 bases left between them. The V gene's germline CDR1 is KGHSH and CDR2 LQKENI. This CDR3 is built from 15 residues. CDR3 sequence: CASSPGAGDSYEQYF. In DNA, the CDR3 is TGTGCCAGCTCACCAGGAGCAGGGGACTCCTACGAGCAGTACTTC.

This clonotype was picked up a small number of times. V is TRBV5-1 and J is TRBJ2-5; the match to TRBD2 covers 7 bases. The germline gives CDR1 SGHRS, CDR2 YFSETQ. Unmatched junction bases numbered 10, after V lost 0 bases and J lost 5 bases. The length of the CDR3 is 16 residues. The CDR3 here is CASSLVLAGVGETQYF. CDR3 coding DNA: TGCGCCAGCAGCTTGGTGCTCGCGGGAGTAGGCGAGACCCAGTACTTC.